This entry concerns a single TCR beta chain. Its antigen target is currently unknown. No base qualities exist here, and no much larger clone lies one base off it. The library was obtained by 5' RACE. The data were produced on a NextSeq 500. To correct for sequencing error and PCR bias, the TCR library protocol tagged individual cDNA molecules with unique molecular identifiers. Both TCR alpha and beta chains were sequenced, and tight co-correlation was observed between alpha and beta sequence abundances in each sample. The paper's data handling went like this. Decombinator V4 was used to annotate the V gene, J gene and CDR3 of the TCR sequences. TCRs were defined as expanded if a significant change between any two time points was detected under a Poisson model with p below 0.0001. TCR abundances were normalised to the total number of TCRs sequenced in each sample and reported as counts per million. A search of VDJdb, accessed on 1 November 2021, was run for TCRs annotated to CMV, EBV and SARS-CoV-2, with TCRs annotated for multiple antigens excluded. The public reads were reprocessed in TCRdb via fastp at Q25 and MiXCR, keeping in-frame beta chains. Here each entry gathers all rows of one CDR3 protein and keeps the most common genes and DNA. In this record, the V and J calls reflect TCRdb's handling and not the investigators' own analysis. Here the sample has 55,000 to 70,000 distinct CDR3 sequences; over 3.5% occur a single time. Roughly 3.4% of the sample lies in the top ten.

A case-control design nested within a healthcare worker cohort in London, UK, was used, with weekly nasopharyngeal swab PCR tests and blood sampling performed. Healthcare workers were recruited between 23 and 31 March 2020, during the week of the UK lockdown, and were followed weekly for up to roughly 15 weeks. The data originate from a study of early T cells in non-severe SARS-CoV-2 infection (dated by TCRdb to about 2021). Context from the whole study: TCR sequencing used bulk RNA from unsorted whole blood, so alpha and beta chains could not be paired. Results the study describes overall, beyond this receptor: Matching against VDJdb was skewed toward anti-spike CD8 responses, likely underestimated virus-specific expansions, and missed private and CD4 specificities.

Sequencing used whole blood, obtained at baseline. The receptor was isolated from an adult who was a healthcare worker with PCR-confirmed SARS-CoV-2 infection or an uninfected control (not recorded which). The donor label of this sample is uncertain.

For the CDR3, the sequence is CASTLLGVAGVVGELFF. The bases read TGTGCCAGCACCCTTCTTGGGGTAGCGGGGGTTGTCGGGGAGCTGTTTTTT. The chain is made from TRBV6-5 and TRBJ2-2, with 9 middle bases fitting TRBD2. For this chain, trimming is 7 bases at the V end and 7 bases at the J end, and the number of junction bases without a gene match is 16. The CDR3 sequence holds 17 residues, the cysteine and phenylalanine included. Only the CDR3 region is kept as DNA, spanning 51 bases read in frame from base 1. The germline V gene supplies CDR1 MNHEY and CDR2 SVGAGI.